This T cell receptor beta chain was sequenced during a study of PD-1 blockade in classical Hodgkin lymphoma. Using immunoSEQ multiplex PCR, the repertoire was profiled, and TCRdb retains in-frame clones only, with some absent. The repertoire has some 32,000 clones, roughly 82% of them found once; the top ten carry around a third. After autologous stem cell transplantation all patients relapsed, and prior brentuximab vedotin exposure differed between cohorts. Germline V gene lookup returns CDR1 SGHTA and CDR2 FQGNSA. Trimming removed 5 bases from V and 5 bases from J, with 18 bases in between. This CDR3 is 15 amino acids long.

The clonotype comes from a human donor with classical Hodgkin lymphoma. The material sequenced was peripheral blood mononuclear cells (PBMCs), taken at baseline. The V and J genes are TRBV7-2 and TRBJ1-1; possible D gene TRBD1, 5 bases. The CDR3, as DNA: TGTGCCAGCAGCCCGACCGGGACTCGAGGGACTGAAGCTTTCTTT. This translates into CASSPTGTRGTEAFF.